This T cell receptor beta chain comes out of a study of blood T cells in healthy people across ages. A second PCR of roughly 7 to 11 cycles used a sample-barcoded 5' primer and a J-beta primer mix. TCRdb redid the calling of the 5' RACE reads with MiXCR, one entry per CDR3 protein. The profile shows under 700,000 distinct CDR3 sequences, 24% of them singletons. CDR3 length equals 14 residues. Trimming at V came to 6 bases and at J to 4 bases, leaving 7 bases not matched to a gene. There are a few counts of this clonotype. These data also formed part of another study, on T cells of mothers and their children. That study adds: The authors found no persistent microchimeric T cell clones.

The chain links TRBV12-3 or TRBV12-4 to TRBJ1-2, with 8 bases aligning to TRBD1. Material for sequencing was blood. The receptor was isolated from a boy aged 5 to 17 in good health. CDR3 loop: CASSRGQGGYGYTF. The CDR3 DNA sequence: TGTGCCAGCAGCCGAGGACAGGGTGGCTATGGCTACACCTTC.